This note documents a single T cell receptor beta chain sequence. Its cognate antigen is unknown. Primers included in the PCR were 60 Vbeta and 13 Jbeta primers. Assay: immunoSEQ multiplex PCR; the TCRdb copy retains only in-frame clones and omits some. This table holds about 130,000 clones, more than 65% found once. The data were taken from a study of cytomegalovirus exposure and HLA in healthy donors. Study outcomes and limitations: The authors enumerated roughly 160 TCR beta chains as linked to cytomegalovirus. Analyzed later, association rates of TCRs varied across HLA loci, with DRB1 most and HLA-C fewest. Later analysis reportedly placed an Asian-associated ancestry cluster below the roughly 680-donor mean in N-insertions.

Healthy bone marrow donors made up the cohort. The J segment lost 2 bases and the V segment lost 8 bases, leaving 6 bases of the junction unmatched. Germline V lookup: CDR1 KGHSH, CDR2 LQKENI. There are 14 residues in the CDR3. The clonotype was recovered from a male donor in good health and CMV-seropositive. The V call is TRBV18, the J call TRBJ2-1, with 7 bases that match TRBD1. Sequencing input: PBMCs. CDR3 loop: CASTGTATYNEQFF. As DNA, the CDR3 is TGTGCCAGCACCGGGACAGCGACCTACAATGAGCAGTTCTTC.